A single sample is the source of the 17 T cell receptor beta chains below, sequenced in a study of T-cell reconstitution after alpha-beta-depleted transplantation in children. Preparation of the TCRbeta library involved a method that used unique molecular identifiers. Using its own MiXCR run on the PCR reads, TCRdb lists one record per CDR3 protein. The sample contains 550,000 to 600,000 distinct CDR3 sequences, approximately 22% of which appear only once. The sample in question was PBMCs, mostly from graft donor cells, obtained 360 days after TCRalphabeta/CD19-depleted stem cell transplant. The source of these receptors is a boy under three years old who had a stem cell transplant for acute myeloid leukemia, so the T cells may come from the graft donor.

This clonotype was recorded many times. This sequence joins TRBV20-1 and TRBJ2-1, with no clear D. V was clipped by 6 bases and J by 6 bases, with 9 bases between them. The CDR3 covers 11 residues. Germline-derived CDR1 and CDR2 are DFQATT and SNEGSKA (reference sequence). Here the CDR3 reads CSAAPPNEQFF. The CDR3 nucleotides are TGCAGTGCCGCGCCACCCAATGAGCAGTTCTTC.

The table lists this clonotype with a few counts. The CDR3: CASSNVASLEQFF. Here the CDR3 DNA reads TGTGCCAGCAGTAACGTAGCGAGTCTTGAGCAGTTCTTC. This chain joins TRBV12-3 or TRBV12-4 and TRBJ2-1; weak D call: TRBD2 (5 bases). Trimming took 5 bases from V and 9 from J, leaving 14 bases between them. The CDR3 runs to 13 residues.

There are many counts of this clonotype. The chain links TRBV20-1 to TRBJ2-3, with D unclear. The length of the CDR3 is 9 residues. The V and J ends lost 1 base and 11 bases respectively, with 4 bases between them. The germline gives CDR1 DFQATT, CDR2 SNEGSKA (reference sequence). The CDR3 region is CSARGGQYF. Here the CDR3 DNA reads TGCAGTGCTAGAGGGGGGCAGTATTTT.

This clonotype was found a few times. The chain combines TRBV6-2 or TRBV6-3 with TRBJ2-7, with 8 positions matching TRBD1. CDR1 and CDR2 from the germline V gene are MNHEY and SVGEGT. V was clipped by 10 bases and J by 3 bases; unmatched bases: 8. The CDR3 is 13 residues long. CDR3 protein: CATKTGVVYEQYF. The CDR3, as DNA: TGTGCCACCAAGACAGGGGTGGTCTACGAGCAGTACTTC.

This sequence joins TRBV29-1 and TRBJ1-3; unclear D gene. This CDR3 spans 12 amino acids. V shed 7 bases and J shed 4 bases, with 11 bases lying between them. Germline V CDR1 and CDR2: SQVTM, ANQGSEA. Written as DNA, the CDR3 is TGCAGCGCCTCGTCGGGAGGAAACACCATATATTTT. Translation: CSASSGGNTIYF.

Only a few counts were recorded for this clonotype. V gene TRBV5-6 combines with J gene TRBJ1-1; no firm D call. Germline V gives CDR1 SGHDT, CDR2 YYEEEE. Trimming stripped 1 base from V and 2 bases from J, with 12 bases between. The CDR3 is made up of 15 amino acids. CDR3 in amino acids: CASSLRTRRNTEAFF. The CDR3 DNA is TGTGCCAGCAGCTTGCGCACCCGGCGAAACACTGAAGCTTTCTTT.

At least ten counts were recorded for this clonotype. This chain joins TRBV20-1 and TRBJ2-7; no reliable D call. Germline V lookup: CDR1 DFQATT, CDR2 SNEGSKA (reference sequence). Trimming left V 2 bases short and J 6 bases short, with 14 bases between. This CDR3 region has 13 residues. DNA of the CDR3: TGCAGTGCTAGATCCCCAACGATCGGCGAGCAGTACTTC. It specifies CSARSPTIGEQYF.

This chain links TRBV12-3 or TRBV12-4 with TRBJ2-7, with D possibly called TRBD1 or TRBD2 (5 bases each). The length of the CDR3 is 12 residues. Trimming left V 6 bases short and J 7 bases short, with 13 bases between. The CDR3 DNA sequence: TGTGCCAGCAGCCCCCGGGGCTGGGAGCAGTACTTC. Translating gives CASSPRGWEQYF.

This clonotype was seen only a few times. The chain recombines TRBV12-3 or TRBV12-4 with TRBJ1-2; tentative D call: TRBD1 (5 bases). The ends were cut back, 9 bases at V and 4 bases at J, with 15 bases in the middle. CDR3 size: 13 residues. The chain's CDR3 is CASLRGAGYGYTF. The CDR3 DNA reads TGTGCCAGTCTCCGGGGCGCCGGCTATGGCTACACCTTC.

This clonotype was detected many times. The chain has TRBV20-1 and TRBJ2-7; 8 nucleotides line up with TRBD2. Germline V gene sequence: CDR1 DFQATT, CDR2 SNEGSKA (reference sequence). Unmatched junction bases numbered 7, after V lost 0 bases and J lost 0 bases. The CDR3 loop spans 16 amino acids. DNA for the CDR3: TGCAGTGCTAGAGATTCACTAGCGGCCTACTCCTACGAGCAGTACGTC. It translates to CSARDSLAAYSYEQYV.

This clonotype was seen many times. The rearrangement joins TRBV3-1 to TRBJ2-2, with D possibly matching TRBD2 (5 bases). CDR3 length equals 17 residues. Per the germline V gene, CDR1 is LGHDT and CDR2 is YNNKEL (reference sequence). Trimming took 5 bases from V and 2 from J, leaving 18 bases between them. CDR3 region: CASSWEPAVGNTGELFF. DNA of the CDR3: TGTGCCAGCAGCTGGGAGCCAGCCGTAGGCAACACCGGGGAGCTGTTTTTT.

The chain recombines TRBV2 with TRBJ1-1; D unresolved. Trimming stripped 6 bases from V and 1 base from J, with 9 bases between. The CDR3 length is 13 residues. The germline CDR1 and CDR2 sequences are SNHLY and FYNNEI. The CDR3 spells CASRTEANTEAFF. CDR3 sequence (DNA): TGTGCCAGCAGAACGGAAGCGAACACTGAAGCTTTCTTT.

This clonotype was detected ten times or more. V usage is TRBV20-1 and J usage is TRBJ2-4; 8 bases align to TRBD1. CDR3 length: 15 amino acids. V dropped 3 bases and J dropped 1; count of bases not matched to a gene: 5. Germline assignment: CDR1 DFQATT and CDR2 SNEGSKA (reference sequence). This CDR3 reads CSARPQGAAKNIQYF. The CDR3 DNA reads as TGCAGTGCTAGGCCCCAGGGGGCGGCCAAAAACATTCAGTACTTC.

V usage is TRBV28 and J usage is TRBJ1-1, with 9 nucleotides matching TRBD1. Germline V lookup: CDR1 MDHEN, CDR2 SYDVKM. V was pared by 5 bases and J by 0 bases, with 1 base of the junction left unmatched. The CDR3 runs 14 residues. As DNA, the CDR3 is TGTGCCAGCAGTGGACAGGGGCTGAACACTGAAGCTTTCTTT. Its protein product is CASSGQGLNTEAFF.

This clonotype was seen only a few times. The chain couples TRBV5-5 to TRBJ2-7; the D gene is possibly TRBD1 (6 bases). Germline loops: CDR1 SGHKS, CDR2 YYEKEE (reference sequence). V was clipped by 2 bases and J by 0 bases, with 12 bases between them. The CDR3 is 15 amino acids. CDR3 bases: TGTGCCAGCAGCTTTTCGAGGGACACCTCCTACGAGCAGTACTTC. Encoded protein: CASSFSRDTSYEQYF.

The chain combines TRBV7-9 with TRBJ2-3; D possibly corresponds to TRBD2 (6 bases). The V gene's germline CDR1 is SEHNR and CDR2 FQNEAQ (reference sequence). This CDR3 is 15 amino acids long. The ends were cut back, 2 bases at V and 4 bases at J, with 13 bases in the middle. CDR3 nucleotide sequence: TGTGCCAGCAGCTTAAAGGCGGGGACGGCAGATACGCAGTATTTT. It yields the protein CASSLKAGTADTQYF.

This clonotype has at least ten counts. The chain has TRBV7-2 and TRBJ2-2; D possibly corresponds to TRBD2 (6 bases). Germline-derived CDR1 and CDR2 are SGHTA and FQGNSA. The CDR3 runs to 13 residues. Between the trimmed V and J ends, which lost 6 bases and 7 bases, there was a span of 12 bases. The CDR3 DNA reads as TGTGCCAGCAGGGTGGCGGGGCTCGGGGAGCTGTTTTTT. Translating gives CASRVAGLGELFF.